One sample yielded the 29 T cell receptor beta chains listed below, sequenced in a study of blood T cell repertoires in COVID-19. Generated by immunoSEQ multiplex PCR, the TCRdb table keeps only in-frame clones and is missing some. There are hundreds of thousands of clones in the sample; 70% to 90% occur only once, and roughly 13% lies in the top ten. The sequenced sample was peripheral blood. The origin of the receptors is a woman in her 70s with COVID-19, enrolled during active disease.

V usage is TRBV27 and J usage is TRBJ2-1; perhaps TRBD1 as D (6 bases). V was clipped by 0 bases and J by 0 bases, with 9 bases between them. The CDR3 runs to 16 residues. From germline, CDR1 is MNHEY and CDR2 SMNVEV (reference sequence). The CDR3, as DNA: TGTGCCAGCAGTTTATCATCAGGGGACTCCTACAATGAGCAGTTCTTC. Translated, it gives CASSLSSGDSYNEQFF.

This chain uses TRBV7-8 with TRBJ1-2; D gene uncertain. V was clipped by 1 base and J by 4 bases, with 7 bases between them. This CDR3 is built from 13 residues. Per germline, CDR1 SGHVS and CDR2 FQNEAQ. The CDR3: CASSLVWPYGYTF. DNA for the CDR3: TGTGCCAGCAGCTTAGTTTGGCCCTATGGCTACACCTTC.

The J gene is TRBJ1-6, the V gene TRBV9; D unclear. The CDR3 spans 14 residues. Germline-derived CDR1 and CDR2 are SGDLS and YYNGEE. V gave up 4 bases and J gave up 8 bases, with 13 bases separating them. CDR3 bases: TGTGCCAGCAGCTTCGACGGCCAGGATTCACCCCTCCACTTT. Translation gives CASSFDGQDSPLHF. The full variable domain, with the rest looked up from reference TRBV9 and TRBJ1-6, is DSGVTQTPKHLITATGQRVTLRCSPRSGDLSVYWYQQSLDQGLQFLIQYYNGEERAKGNILERFSAQQFPDLHSELNLSSLELGDSALYFCASSFDGQDSPLHFGNGTRLTVT.

CDR3: CASSVDGGSGTEAFF. The CDR3 DNA reads TGTGCCAGCAGCGTAGATGGGGGCTCAGGGACTGAAGCTTTCTTT. The chain has TRBV9 and TRBJ1-1, with D possibly matching TRBD1 (6 bases). V lost 0 bases and J lost 5, with 14 bases in between. The CDR3 has 15 residues. Germline V gene sequence: CDR1 SGDLS, CDR2 YYNGEE. Variable domain in full (rest from reference TRBV9 and TRBJ1-1): DSGVTQTPKHLITATGQRVTLRCSPRSGDLSVYWYQQSLDQGLQFLIQYYNGEERAKGNILERFSAQQFPDLHSELNLSSLELGDSALYFCASSVDGGSGTEAFFGQGTRLTVV.

This clone was recorded once. J is TRBJ2-2 and V is TRBV10-3, with 8 bases fitting TRBD1. CDR3 size: 14 residues. The V gene end was trimmed by 7 bases and the J gene end by 6 bases; junction bases not matched to a gene: 7. Germline-derived CDR1 and CDR2 are ENHRY and SYGVKD. The CDR3 DNA sequence: TGTGCCATCAATCCGACAGGGGATTCCGGGGAGCTGTTTTTT. Protein sequence: CAINPTGDSGELFF.

The V and J genes are TRBV30 and TRBJ2-5, with 7 bases matching TRBD2. With 0 bases clipped from V and 2 bases from J, the junction kept 9 bases outside the gene matches. CDR1 and CDR2 from the germline V gene are GTSNPN and SVGIG (reference sequence). This CDR3 is 16 amino acids long. The CDR3 DNA sequence: TGTGCCTGGAGTGTAGTGTCGTGGGGGGGACAAGAGACCCAGTACTTC. Protein: CAWSVVSWGGQETQYF.

The chain is built from TRBV27 and TRBJ1-4; possible D gene TRBD1, 5 bases. V was trimmed by 6 bases and J by 3 bases, leaving 14 bases between them. The CDR3 is made up of 15 amino acids. Germline CDR1 reads MNHEY; CDR2 reads SMNVEV (reference sequence). The CDR3 DNA sequence: TGTGCCAGCAGGGGCTGGGGGGACGCTAATGAAAAACTGTTTTTT. Amino acids: CASRGWGDANEKLFF. Using reference TRBV27 and TRBJ1-4 for the parts outside the CDR3, the full variable domain is EAQVTQNPRYLITVTGKKLTVTCSQNMNHEYMSWYRQDPGLGLRQIYYSMNVEVTDKGDVPEGYKVSRKEKRNFPLILESPSPNQTSLYFCASRGWGDANEKLFFGSGTQLSVL.

The gene calls are TRBV6-2 or TRBV6-3 and TRBJ2-7, with TRBD1 matching 8 bases. V gave up 2 bases and J gave up 6 bases; unmatched junction bases: 3. The length of the CDR3 is 13 residues. CDR1 and CDR2 (germline): MNHEY, SVGEGT. DNA of the CDR3: TGTGCCAGCAGTTACCGACAGGGGAGCGAGCAGTACTTC. This encodes CASSYRQGSEQYF.

The chain couples TRBV18 to TRBJ1-1; 7 bases are a match to TRBD1. Germline CDR1 and CDR2: KGHSH and LQKENI. V trimming: 3 bases; J trimming: 0 bases; junction bases outside the gene matches: 1. The CDR3 spans 14 residues. The CDR3 loop reads CASSPGQMNTEAFF. The CDR3, as DNA: TGTGCCAGCTCACCGGGACAGATGAACACTGAAGCTTTCTTT.

CDR3 sequence: CASSRDRGYEKLFF. In DNA, the CDR3 is TGCGCCAGCAGCCGGGACAGGGGGTATGAAAAACTGTTTTTT. This chain connects TRBV5-1 to TRBJ1-4, with TRBD1 identical over 11 bases. This CDR3 spans 14 amino acids. Germline trimming cut 4 bases from V and 6 bases from J; bases unmatched to any gene: 2. Germline V gene lookup returns CDR1 SGHRS and CDR2 YFSETQ.

This chain uses TRBV4-3 with TRBJ2-3, with D possibly being TRBD2 (6 bases). V shed 1 base and J shed 4 bases, with 9 bases lying between them. From germline, CDR1 is LGHNA and CDR2 YSLEER. This CDR3 contains 14 residues. The CDR3 nucleotides are TGCGCCAGCAGCCAAGGGACTAATCCAGATACGCAGTATTTT. Protein product: CASSQGTNPDTQYF.

This rearrangement joins TRBV7-3 to TRBJ2-1; D perhaps matches TRBD1 (6 bases). Looked up from germline, CDR1 is SGHTA and CDR2 is FQGTGA. The CDR3 runs 14 residues. Trimming stripped 5 bases from V and 10 bases from J, with 18 bases between. DNA for the CDR3: TGTGCCAGCAGCCACGGACAGCCCCTTACGGAGCAGTTCTTC. It codes for CASSHGQPLTEQFF.

This clone was counted many times. This sample includes further DNA sequences coding for the same CDR3. This chain connects TRBV2 to TRBJ1-1; 8 bases fit TRBD1. Germline lookup yields CDR1 SNHLY and CDR2 FYNNEI. Losses at the gene ends were 7 bases for V and 4 bases for J; bases not matched to a gene: 2. The CDR3 runs to 12 residues. The CDR3 spells CASTTGGTEAFF. CDR3 nucleotide sequence: TGTGCCAGCACTACAGGGGGCACTGAAGCTTTCTTT.

This clone showed up just a few times. The chain combines TRBV30 with TRBJ1-2; D remains unclear. Trimming removed 7 bases from V and 4 bases from J, with 16 bases in between. This CDR3 spans 13 amino acids. From germline, CDR1 is GTSNPN and CDR2 SVGIG (reference sequence). The CDR3 DNA reads as TGTGCCTTGCAGGAGGGTCTTATCTATGGCTACACCTTC. Its protein is CALQEGLIYGYTF.

Concerning this clone itself: One end of the junction fails to match germline, which may point to a read error. This chain uses TRBV5-6 with TRBJ1-1; 10 bases fit TRBD1. This CDR3 comprises 17 residues. Germline-derived CDR1 and CDR2 are SGHDT and YYEEEE. The CDR3 DNA sequence: TGTGCCAGCAGCTTCGACAGGGGGCTATTGTTGGGAACTGAGGCTTTCTTT. It is translated as CASSFDRGLLLGTEAFF.

The gene calls are TRBV7-2 and TRBJ2-5, with 9 bases that match TRBD2. Germline CDR1 SGHTA, CDR2 FQGNSA. Trimming removed 4 bases from V and 6 bases from J; junction bases left unmatched: 6. The CDR3 has 14 amino acids. The CDR3 loop is CASSWGGGAKTQYF. The CDR3 bases are TGTGCCAGCAGCTGGGGCGGGGGGGCGAAGACCCAGTACTTC.

The V call is TRBV27, the J call TRBJ2-1; D is uncertain. CDR1 MNHEY and CDR2 SMNVEV come from the germline V gene (reference sequence). CDR3 size: 13 residues. V was clipped by 2 bases and J by 12 bases, with 14 bases between them. CDR3: CASSLGSASGQFF. CDR3 bases: TGTGCCAGCAGTTTAGGTTCGGCCTCGGGGCAGTTCTTC.

This clone appeared a few times. The junction does not match germline at one end; this may be a read error. This rearrangement joins TRBV11-3 to TRBJ1-6; 10 bases are a match to TRBD1. Germline V CDR1 and CDR2: SGHNT, YENEEA. The CDR3 contains 16 residues. CDR3 DNA: TGTGCCAGCAGCCACGGGGGACAGGGGAATAACTCACCCCTCCACTTT. This encodes CASSHGGQGNNSPLHF.

This clone was seen more than once but under ten times. J is TRBJ2-2 and V is TRBV5-1, with D unresolved. This CDR3 comprises 13 residues. Trimming shortened V by 7 bases and J by 4 bases, and 11 bases separated the two germline ends. Germline CDR1 is SGHRS and CDR2 is YFSETQ. CDR3 protein: CASGSLRTGELFF. The CDR3 DNA reads as TGCGCCAGCGGCTCCCTTCGCACCGGGGAGCTGTTTTTT.

This chain joins TRBV4-3 and TRBJ1-1; tentative D call: TRBD1 (6 bases). The CDR3 runs to 15 residues. From germline, CDR1 is LGHNA and CDR2 YSLEER. Trimming shortened V by 1 base and J by 4 bases, and 13 bases separated the two germline ends. CDR3: CASSQVSSGATEAFF. In DNA, the CDR3 is TGCGCCAGCAGCCAAGTTAGTTCAGGGGCCACTGAAGCTTTCTTT.

V is TRBV3-1 (or the pseudogene TRBV3-2) and J is TRBJ2-7; D not certain. CDR1 and CDR2 (germline): LGHDT, YNNKEL (reference sequence). Trimming removed 2 bases from V and 3 bases from J, with 5 bases in between. The CDR3 sequence is 12 residues long. Here the CDR3 reads CASSQNLYEQYF. The CDR3 coding sequence is TGTGCCAGCAGCCAAAATCTCTACGAGCAGTACTTC.

The J gene is TRBJ1-5, the V gene TRBV11-3; D may be TRBD1 (5 bases). CDR3 size: 15 residues. CDR1 is SGHNT, CDR2 YENEEA, per germline. V was clipped by 5 bases and J by 6 bases, with 17 bases between them. CDR3 loop: CASSPDGGRSQPQHF. The CDR3 region has the DNA TGTGCCAGCAGCCCGGACGGGGGTAGAAGTCAGCCCCAGCATTTT.

This clone was observed a few times. This sequence joins TRBV2 and TRBJ2-5, with a tentative D call TRBD2 (6 bases). V dropped 3 bases and J dropped 2 bases, with 10 bases sitting between them. Germline V lookup: CDR1 SNHLY, CDR2 FYNNEI. The CDR3 spans 14 residues. In DNA form, the CDR3 reads TGTGCCAGCAGTGATCGGGGGTTACAAGAGACCCAGTACTTC. Its translation: CASSDRGLQETQYF.

This rearrangement joins TRBV6-5 to TRBJ1-6; D call uncertain. This CDR3 contains 15 residues. Germline loops: CDR1 MNHEY, CDR2 SVGAGI. The V gene lost 6 bases and the J gene lost 8 bases, with 17 bases spanning the gap. The CDR3, as DNA: TGTGCCAGCAGAGCACCCGGGTCCCCAGATTCACCCCTCCACTTT. Translation gives CASRAPGSPDSPLHF.

This rearrangement joins TRBV19 to TRBJ2-7; 10 bases match TRBD1. This CDR3 contains 16 residues. Germline CDR1 LNHDA, CDR2 SQIVND (reference sequence). V was pared by 1 base and J by 2 bases, with 5 bases of the junction left unmatched. This CDR3 reads CASSIGTGGYPYEQYF. In nucleotides, the CDR3 is TGTGCCAGTAGTATAGGGACAGGGGGATACCCCTACGAGCAGTACTTC.

The chain has TRBV29-1 and TRBJ2-2; D is possibly TRBD2 (5 bases). Deletions cut 3 bases from V and 4 bases from J, with 6 bases between. This CDR3 is built from 12 residues. Germline CDR1 and CDR2: SQVTM and ANQGSEA. The chain's CDR3 is CSVERVTGELFF. CDR3 in DNA: TGCAGCGTTGAGAGGGTCACCGGGGAGCTGTTTTTT.

V usage is TRBV3-1 (or the pseudogene TRBV3-2) and J usage is TRBJ2-7; D unresolved. CDR1 LGHDT and CDR2 YNNKEL come from the germline V gene (reference sequence). CDR3 length equals 12 residues. V was shortened by 4 bases and J by 7 bases, with 11 bases between the two germline ends. The DNA for the CDR3 is TGTGCCAGCAGCCGCGGTGGAAGGGAGCAGTACTTC. Amino acid sequence: CASSRGGREQYF.

The chain joins TRBV7-6 to TRBJ2-6; 7 bases are a match to TRBD1. This CDR3 is 16 amino acids long. V was pared by 5 bases and J by 3 bases, with 7 bases of the junction left unmatched. The germline gives CDR1 SGHVS, CDR2 FNYEAQ. The CDR3 nucleotides read TGTGCCAGCAGCGCACAGGGGCGGAGTGGGGCCAACGTCCTGACTTTC. Translation gives CASSAQGRSGANVLTF.

The chain joins TRBV14 to TRBJ2-1, with unresolved D. The CDR3 has 17 amino acids. Germline V lookup: CDR1 SGHDN, CDR2 FVKESK. Trimming took 3 bases from V and 0 from J, leaving 15 bases between them. As DNA, the CDR3 is TGTGCCAGCAGCCAGGTCTTGGCGGTAAGCTCCTACAATGAGCAGTTCTTC. It yields the protein CASSQVLAVSSYNEQFF.